Each of the 14 T cell receptor beta chains below was sequenced from the same sample in a study of Graves' ophthalmopathy and Graves' hyperthyroidism. Amplified TCR beta CDR3 regions were obtained using RNA transcripts as template. Second-round multiplex PCR came after a first-round RT-PCR that employed HTBI primers. TCRdb reprocessed the multiplex PCR reads with MiXCR, giving one entry per CDR3 protein. The sample has about 620,000 distinct CDR3 sequences; 20% to 25% are singletons. Sequencing was performed on peripheral blood. All receptors come from a woman aged 18-29 years with stable Graves' hyperthyroidism. Some clones in this sample may be carry-over from other donors' samples.

With respect to this clonotype: A junction end diverges from the germline sequence, so it may reflect a read error. The CDR3 sequence: CASSQDRGHTETRYF. Written as DNA, the CDR3 is TGCGCCAGCAGCCAAGATAGGGGCCACACAGAGACCCGGTACTTC. The genes are TRBV4-1 and TRBJ2-5; possible D gene TRBD1, 5 bases. From germline, CDR1 is MGHRA and CDR2 YSYEKL. The CDR3 consists of 15 residues.

At least ten counts were recorded for this clonotype. The V gene is TRBV27, the J gene TRBJ2-5; TRBD1 might be the D (5 bases). CDR3 length equals 15 residues. Germline CDR1 MNHEY, CDR2 SMNVEV (reference sequence). The V and J ends lost 4 bases and 3 bases respectively, with 15 bases between them. The CDR3 here is CASSSDSLIKETQYF. The CDR3 nucleotides are TGTGCCAGCAGTTCTGACAGTTTAATCAAAGAGACCCAGTACTTC.

The V gene is TRBV7-2, the J gene TRBJ2-7, with D possibly TRBD2 on 6 matching bases. Trimming pared 3 bases from V and 6 bases from J, leaving 12 bases between. CDR1 and CDR2 (germline): SGHTA, FQGNSA. This CDR3 comprises 13 residues. CDR3 protein: CASSLRTGVEQYF. The DNA of the CDR3 is TGTGCCAGCAGCTTGAGAACGGGAGTCGAGCAGTACTTC.

The chain joins TRBV19 to TRBJ2-2, with 9 bases identical to TRBD2. J gave up 2 bases and V 5 bases, and 6 bases lay outside the gene matches. The CDR3 loop spans 16 amino acids. In germline, CDR1 is LNHDA, CDR2 SQIVND (reference sequence). The DNA for the CDR3 is TGTGCCAGTAGTTCAAATAGCGGGGGAAACACCGGGGAGCTGTTTTTT. Translated, it gives CASSSNSGGNTGELFF.

The genes are TRBV27 and TRBJ1-2, with D perhaps matching TRBD1 (5 bases). Per the germline V gene, CDR1 is MNHEY and CDR2 is SMNVEV (reference sequence). The CDR3 covers 15 residues. The V end was cut by 5 bases, the J end by 2 bases, with 15 bases between. CDR3 region: CASSHQTQGNYGYTF. CDR3 DNA sequence: TGTGCCAGCAGTCACCAGACCCAGGGCAACTATGGCTACACCTTC.

In this sample, this clonotype turned up a few times. The V gene is TRBV24-1, the J gene TRBJ2-5; 8 bases fit TRBD1. Germline CDR1 KGHDR, CDR2 SFDVKD. The CDR3 totals 15 residues. J lost 3 bases, V lost 0 bases, and 2 bases had no gene match. CDR3 sequence (DNA): TGTGCCACCAGTGATTTGTCAGGGGGCGAAGAGACCCAGTACTTC. Amino acid sequence: CATSDLSGGEETQYF.

The gene calls are TRBV5-1 and TRBJ2-7, with a possible D match to TRBD1 (6 bases). The CDR3 runs to 16 residues. Germline assignment: CDR1 SGHRS and CDR2 YFSETQ. V lost 1 base to trimming and J lost 0 bases, with 14 bases between them. CDR3 sequence reads: CASSLRRQVSSYEQYF. For the CDR3, the DNA is TGCGCCAGCAGCTTGAGGCGACAGGTTTCCTCCTACGAGCAGTACTTC.

This clonotype was recorded many times. The chain couples TRBV6-1 to TRBJ2-2; D assignment may be TRBD1 or TRBD2 (5 bases each). Germline V gene data show CDR1 as MNHNS and CDR2 as SASEGT. This CDR3 is built from 15 residues. The V gene lost 3 bases and the J gene lost 7 bases, with 15 bases spanning the gap. The CDR3 coding sequence is TGTGCCAGCAGTGATTGGGAAGGGGCGGGCGGGGAGCTGTTTTTT. This translates into CASSDWEGAGGELFF.

This clonotype was recorded many times. The CDR3 DNA sequence: TGTGCCATCAGTGACAGGGAGGAGACCCAGTACTTC. It encodes CAISDREETQYF. The gene calls are TRBV10-3 and TRBJ2-5, with D perhaps matching TRBD1 or TRBD2 (5 bases each). The V gene's germline CDR1 is ENHRY and CDR2 SYGVKD. With 3 bases removed from V and 5 bases from J, the gap between germline ends came to 7 bases. CDR3 length: 12 amino acids.

This clonotype was observed a handful of times. The genes are TRBV11-2 and TRBJ2-5; maybe TRBD1 (6 bases). CDR3 length equals 16 residues. Between the trimmed V and J ends, which lost 2 bases and 1 base, there was a span of 14 bases. Germline V gene sequence: CDR1 SGHAT, CDR2 FQNNGV. CDR3 nucleotide sequence: TGTGCCAGCAGCTTACTCAGGGGTATCTCCCAAGAGACCCAGTACTTC. Encoded protein: CASSLLRGISQETQYF.

This clonotype has at least ten counts. The genes are TRBV28 and TRBJ2-7, with 7 bases aligning to TRBD1. Germline loops: CDR1 MDHEN, CDR2 SYDVKM. V was clipped by 5 bases and J by 3 bases; unmatched bases: 10. This CDR3 region has 15 residues. The CDR3 DNA follows: TGTGCCAGCAGTCTGTACCGGACAGGCAACTACGAGCAGTACTTC. It encodes CASSLYRTGNYEQYF. The full variable domain, completed using reference TRBV28 and TRBJ2-7, is DVKVTQSSRYLVKRTGEKVFLECVQDMDHENMFWYRQDPGLGLRLIYFSYDVKMKEKGDIPEGYSVSREKKERFSLILESASTNQTSMYLCASSLYRTGNYEQYFGPGTRLTVT.

This clonotype was picked up many times. This chain joins TRBV5-1 and TRBJ2-7; D gene uncertain. The V gene's germline CDR1 is SGHRS and CDR2 YFSETQ. The CDR3 spans 14 residues. V lost 0 bases and J lost 6, with 13 bases in between. CDR3 coding DNA: TGCGCCAGCAGCTTGGGTCCCGTCGTGGGCGAGCAGTACTTC. Its translation: CASSLGPVVGEQYF.

The sample holds many counts of this clonotype. J is TRBJ1-1 and V is TRBV29-1; D is ambiguous. The CDR3 totals 12 residues. The germline V gene encodes CDR1 SQVTM and CDR2 ANQGSEA. Trimming took off 4 bases at V and 4 bases at J, with 10 bases between the two ends. The CDR3 sequence: CSVGPRSTEAFF. CDR3 in DNA: TGCAGCGTTGGCCCACGTTCCACTGAAGCTTTCTTT.

This sequence joins TRBV6-1 and TRBJ1-1; D not certain. CDR3 size: 13 residues. Germline CDR1 reads MNHNS; CDR2 reads SASEGT. The V gene lost 6 bases and the J gene lost 4 bases, with 12 bases spanning the gap. The CDR3 nucleotides are TGTGCCAGCAGGTTGGGAATGGGCACTGAAGCTTTCTTT. This gives the protein CASRLGMGTEAFF.